The rows below give T cell receptor beta chains drawn from one sample of a study of T cell responses to AZD1222 COVID-19 vaccine. Only in-frame clones appear in the TCRdb table, and some are missing; sequencing was by immunoSEQ multiplex PCR. The data show about 140,000 clones, approximately 90% seen once. Here the sequenced sample was peripheral blood, taken 28 days after the second AZD1222 dose. Receptors originate from an adult who received the AZD1222 COVID-19 vaccine. The conserved cysteine and the conserved F or W are not part of the CDR3 here.

>9|TRBV30|TRBJ2-1
AWSLAGEQF
>13|TRBV5-4|TRBJ1-1
ASSDWQGADTEAF
>12|TRBV7-9|TRBJ1-5
ASSLGPGNQPQH
>13|TRBV19|TRBJ2-1
ASSIGQGRDNEQF
>10|TRBV27|TRBJ2-7
ASRMTGGAQY
>9|TRBV7-2|TRBJ2-5
ASSLWETQY
>11|TRBV7-2|TRBJ2-7
ASSLLVFYEQY
>13|TRBV18|TRBJ2-2
ASSLTGGGTGELF
>13|TRBV5-8|TRBJ1-2
ASSLAGQANYGYT
>12|TRBV11-1|TRBJ2-7
ASSFTSGSYEQY
>13|TRBV11-2|TRBJ1-6
ASSFSGGYNSPLH
>13|TRBV6-5|TRBJ2-7
ASSPGLAVAYEQY
>13|TRBV19|TRBJ1-4
ASSIGAAHGEKLF
>11|TRBV20-1|TRBJ2-7
SASPAVFPEQY
>14|TRBV21-1|TRBJ2-1
ASSKEISGIYNEQF
>11|TRBV5-5|TRBJ1-2
ASSSDSAYGYT
>13|TRBV10-1|TRBJ2-3
ASSDGGSGTDTQY
>12|TRBV3-1/TRBV3-2|TRBJ1-1
ASSYGGFGTEAF
>12|TRBV11-2|TRBJ2-5
ASSPGGIGETQY
>11|TRBV19|TRBJ1-2
ASSMGTYYGYT
>13|TRBV6-1|TRBJ2-7
ASRTGTPPANEQY
>13|TRBV21-1|TRBJ1-1
ASSRSTGGSTEAF
>14|TRBV18|TRBJ2-7
ASSDPASGSHYEQY
>13|TRBV11-2|TRBJ2-1
ASSLLAGGPNEQF
>14|TRBV6-4|TRBJ2-5
ASSLPFGQYQETQY
>10|TRBV2|TRBJ2-1
ASRTTGNEQF
>12|TRBV7-9|TRBJ1-4
ASSPDRVDEKLF
>17|TRBV23-1|TRBJ2-7
ASSQYQRGGDREGYEQY
>11|TRBV9|TRBJ1-1
ASSVEGYTEAF
>11|TRBV6-5|TRBJ2-2
ASRPVDTGELF
>12|TRBV19|TRBJ1-1
ASSILGADTEAF
>13|TRBV11-2|TRBJ1-4
ASSFAGGVREKLF
>16|TRBV5-5|TRBJ1-1
ASMPLVGQGGMNTEAF
>13|TRBV5-4|TRBJ1-1
ASSSPGQGSTEAF
>13|TRBV19|TRBJ2-7
ASSVLPGQEYEQY
>13|TRBV9|TRBJ1-4
ASSPGGQGNEKLF
>13|TRBV19|TRBJ1-1
ASSTAGTVNTEAF
>13|TRBV5-5|TRBJ1-4
ASSLGQSTNEKLF
>13|TRBV11-2|TRBJ2-2
ASSLAGLNTGELF
>10|TRBV7-9|TRBJ2-7
ASSLAIYEQY
>13|TRBV5-4|TRBJ1-1
ASSLLGTGPSEAF
>12|TRBV24-1|TRBJ2-7
ATSDGGRQDEQY
>12|TRBV7-9|TRBJ2-1
ASSLGLAGGEQF
>17|TRBV27|TRBJ2-1
ASSLLSLAGGPGVNEQF
>13|TRBV5-1|TRBJ2-1
ASSLEGTVYNEQF
>13|TRBV11-3|TRBJ2-7
ASSLGDRGHGEQY
>11|TRBV19|TRBJ1-2
AIKDFTNYGYT
>12|TRBV7-2|TRBJ2-3
ASSLAGLTDTQY
>13|TRBV7-8|TRBJ2-1
ASSLDGGSYNEQF
>13|TRBV9|TRBJ2-7
ASSVAPSPHYEQY
>12|TRBV5-1|TRBJ1-1
ASSGQGTNTEAF
>13|TRBV4-2|TRBJ1-1
ASSSPREGSTEAF
>13|TRBV7-9|TRBJ1-2
ASSFSNHGVYGYT
>13|TRBV19|TRBJ2-2
ASNPPGRGTGELF
>11|TRBV24-1|TRBJ1-2
ATSDYTGGGYT
>11|TRBV7-3|TRBJ2-7
ASSFDRASEQY
>13|TRBV11-2|TRBJ1-6
ASSLSGGGNSPLH
>13|TRBV4-2|TRBJ2-7
ASSQIAGGLYEQY
>10|TRBV10-2|TRBJ1-1
ASSGDVAEAF